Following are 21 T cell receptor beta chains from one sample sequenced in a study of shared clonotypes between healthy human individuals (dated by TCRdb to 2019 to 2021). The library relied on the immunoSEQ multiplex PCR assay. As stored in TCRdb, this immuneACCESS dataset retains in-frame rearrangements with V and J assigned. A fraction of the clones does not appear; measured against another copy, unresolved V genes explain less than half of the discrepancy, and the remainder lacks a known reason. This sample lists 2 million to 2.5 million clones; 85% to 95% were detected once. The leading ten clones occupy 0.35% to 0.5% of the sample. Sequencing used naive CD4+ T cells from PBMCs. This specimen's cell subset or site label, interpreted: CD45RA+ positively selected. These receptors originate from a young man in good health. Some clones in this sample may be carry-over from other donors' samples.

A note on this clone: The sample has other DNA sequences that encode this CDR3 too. This CDR3 reads CASSPGQGYGYTF. CDR3 in DNA: TGTGCCAGCAGCCCTGGACAGGGCTATGGCTACACCTTC. The chain couples TRBV7-2 to TRBJ1-2, with 8 bases aligning to TRBD1. The CDR3 covers 13 residues. Trimming removed 5 bases from V and 4 bases from J; junction bases left unmatched: 3. Germline CDR1 and CDR2: SGHTA and FQGNSA.

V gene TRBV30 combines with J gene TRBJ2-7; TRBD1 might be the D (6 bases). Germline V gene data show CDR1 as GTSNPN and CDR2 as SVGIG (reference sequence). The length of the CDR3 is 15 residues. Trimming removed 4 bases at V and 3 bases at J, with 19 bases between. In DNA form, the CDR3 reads TGTGCCTGGAAAGGGTGGACAACAGGGCACTACGAGCAGTACTTC. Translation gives CAWKGWTTGHYEQYF.

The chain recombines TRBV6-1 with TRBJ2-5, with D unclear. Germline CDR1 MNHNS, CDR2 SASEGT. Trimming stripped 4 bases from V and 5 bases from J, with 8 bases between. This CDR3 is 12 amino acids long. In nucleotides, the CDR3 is TGTGCCAGCAGTGCTCTCTTCGAGACCCAGTACTTC. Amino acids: CASSALFETQYF.

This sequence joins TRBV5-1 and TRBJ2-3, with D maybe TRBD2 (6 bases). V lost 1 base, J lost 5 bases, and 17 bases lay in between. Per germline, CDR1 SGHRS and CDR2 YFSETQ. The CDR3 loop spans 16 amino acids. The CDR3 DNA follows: TGCGCCAGCAGCTTGTTGGTAGCGGCAACAAGAGATACGCAGTATTTT. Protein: CASSLLVAATRDTQYF.

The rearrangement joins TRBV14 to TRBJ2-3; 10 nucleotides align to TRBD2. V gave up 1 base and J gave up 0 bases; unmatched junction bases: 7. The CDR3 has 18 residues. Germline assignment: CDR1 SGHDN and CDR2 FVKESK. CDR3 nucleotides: TGTGCCAGCAGCCAAGCGGTTCTAGCGGGAGTCAGCACAGATACGCAGTATTTT. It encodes CASSQAVLAGVSTDTQYF.

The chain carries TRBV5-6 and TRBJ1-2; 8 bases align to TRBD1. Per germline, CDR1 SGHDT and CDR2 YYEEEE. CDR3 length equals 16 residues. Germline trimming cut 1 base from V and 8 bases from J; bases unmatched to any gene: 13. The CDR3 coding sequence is TGTGCCAGCAGCTTGAGTCCAGGGGGCAAAGGGAAGGGCTACACCTTC. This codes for CASSLSPGGKGKGYTF.

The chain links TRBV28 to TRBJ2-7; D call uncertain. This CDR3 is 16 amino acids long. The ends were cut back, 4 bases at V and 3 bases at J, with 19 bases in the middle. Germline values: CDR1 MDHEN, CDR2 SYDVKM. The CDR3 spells CASSSNNRIPLYEQYF. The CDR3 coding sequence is TGTGCCAGCAGTTCGAACAACCGGATTCCCCTCTACGAGCAGTACTTC.

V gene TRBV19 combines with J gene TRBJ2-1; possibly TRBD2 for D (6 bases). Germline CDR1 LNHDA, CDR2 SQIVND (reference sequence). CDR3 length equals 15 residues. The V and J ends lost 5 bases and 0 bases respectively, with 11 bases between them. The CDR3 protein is CASSDRRASYNEQFF. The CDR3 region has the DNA TGTGCCAGTAGTGACCGGAGGGCCTCCTACAATGAGCAGTTCTTC.

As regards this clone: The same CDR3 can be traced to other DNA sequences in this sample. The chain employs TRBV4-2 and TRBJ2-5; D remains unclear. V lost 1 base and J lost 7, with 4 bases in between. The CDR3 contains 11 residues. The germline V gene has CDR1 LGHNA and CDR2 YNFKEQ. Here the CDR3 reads CASSQGGTQYF. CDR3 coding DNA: TGTGCCAGCAGCCAAGGAGGGACCCAGTACTTC.

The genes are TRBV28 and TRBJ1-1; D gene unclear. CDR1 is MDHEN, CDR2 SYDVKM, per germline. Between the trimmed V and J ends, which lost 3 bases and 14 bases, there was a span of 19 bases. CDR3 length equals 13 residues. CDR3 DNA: TGTGCCAGCAGTTTGAGTGGCGAGTCAGTAGGGTTCTTT. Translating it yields CASSLSGESVGFF.

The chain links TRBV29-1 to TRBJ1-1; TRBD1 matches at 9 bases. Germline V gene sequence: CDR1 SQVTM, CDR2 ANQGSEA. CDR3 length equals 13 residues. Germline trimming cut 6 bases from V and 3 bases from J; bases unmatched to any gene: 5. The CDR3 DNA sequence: TGCAGCGTCGCACAGGGGGCCGACACTGAAGCTTTCTTT. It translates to CSVAQGADTEAFF.

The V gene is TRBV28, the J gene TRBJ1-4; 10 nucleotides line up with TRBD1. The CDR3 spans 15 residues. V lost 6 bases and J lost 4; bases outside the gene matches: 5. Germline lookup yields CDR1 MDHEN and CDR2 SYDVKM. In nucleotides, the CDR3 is TGTGCCAGCAGGTTAGGACAGGGGGATAATGAAAAACTGTTTTTT. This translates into CASRLGQGDNEKLFF.

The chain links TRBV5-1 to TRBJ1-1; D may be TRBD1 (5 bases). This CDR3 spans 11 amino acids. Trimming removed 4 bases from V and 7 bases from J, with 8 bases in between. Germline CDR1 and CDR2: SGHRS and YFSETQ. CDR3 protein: CASSEGREAFF. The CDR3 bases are TGCGCCAGCAGCGAGGGACGTGAAGCTTTCTTT.

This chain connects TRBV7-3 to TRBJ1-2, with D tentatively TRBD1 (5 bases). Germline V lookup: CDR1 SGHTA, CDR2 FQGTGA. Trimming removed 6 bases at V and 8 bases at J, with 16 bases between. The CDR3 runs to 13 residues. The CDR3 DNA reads TGTGCCAGCAGTCTCGACTGGGGGGACGGCTACACCTTC. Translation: CASSLDWGDGYTF.

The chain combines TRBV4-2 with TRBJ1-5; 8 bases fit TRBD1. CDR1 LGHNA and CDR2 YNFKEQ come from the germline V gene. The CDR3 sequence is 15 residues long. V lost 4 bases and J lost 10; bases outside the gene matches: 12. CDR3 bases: TGTGCCAGCAGCCCCTCACAGGGGGAAAATCGACCCCAGCATTTT. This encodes CASSPSQGENRPQHF.

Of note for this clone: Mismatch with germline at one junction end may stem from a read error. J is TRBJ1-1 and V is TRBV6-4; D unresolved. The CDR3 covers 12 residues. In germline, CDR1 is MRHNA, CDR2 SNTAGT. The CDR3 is CASRSPNAEAFF. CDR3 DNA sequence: TGTGCCAGCAGGTCACCGAACGCTGAAGCTTTCTTT.

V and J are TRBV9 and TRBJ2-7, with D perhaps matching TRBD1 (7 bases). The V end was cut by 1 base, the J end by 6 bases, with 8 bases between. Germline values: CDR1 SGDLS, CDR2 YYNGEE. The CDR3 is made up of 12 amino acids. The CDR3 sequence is CASSVQGGEQYF. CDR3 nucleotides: TGTGCCAGCAGCGTACAGGGGGGCGAGCAGTACTTC.

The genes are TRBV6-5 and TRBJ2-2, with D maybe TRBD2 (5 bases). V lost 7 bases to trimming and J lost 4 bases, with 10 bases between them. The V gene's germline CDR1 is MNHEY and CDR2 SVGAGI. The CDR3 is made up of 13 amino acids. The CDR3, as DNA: TGTGCCAGCAACGGACTCCGCACCGGGGAGCTGTTTTTT. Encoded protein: CASNGLRTGELFF.

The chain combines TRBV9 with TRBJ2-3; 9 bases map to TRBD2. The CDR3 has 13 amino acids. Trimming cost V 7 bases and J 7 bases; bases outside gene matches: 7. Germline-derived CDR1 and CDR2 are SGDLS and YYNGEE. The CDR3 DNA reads TGTGCCAGCGCGGCGGGAGGGATAAATACGCAGTATTTT. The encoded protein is CASAAGGINTQYF.

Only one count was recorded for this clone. The CDR3 reads CASSLATAGTYGYTF. In nucleotides, the CDR3 is TGTGCCAGCAGCTTAGCAACTGCCGGAACCTATGGCTACACCTTC. The chain recombines TRBV7-9 with TRBJ1-2; D not certain. The CDR3 has 15 residues. Trimming cost V 0 bases and J 4 bases, with 12 bases left between them. Germline loops: CDR1 SEHNR, CDR2 FQNEAQ (reference sequence). The variable domain in full, completed from reference TRBV7-9 and TRBJ1-2, reads DTGVSQNPRHKITKRGQNVTFRCDPISEHNRLYWYRQTLGQGPEFLTYFQNEAQLEKSRLLSDRFSAERPKGSFSTLEIQRTEQGDSAMYLCASSLATAGTYGYTFGSGTRLTVV.

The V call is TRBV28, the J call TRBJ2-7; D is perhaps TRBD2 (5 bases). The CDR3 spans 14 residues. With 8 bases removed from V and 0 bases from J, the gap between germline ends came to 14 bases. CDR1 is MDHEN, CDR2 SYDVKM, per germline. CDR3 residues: CASLLLARSYEQYF. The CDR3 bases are TGTGCCAGCCTCCTTTTAGCGCGCTCCTACGAGCAGTACTTC.